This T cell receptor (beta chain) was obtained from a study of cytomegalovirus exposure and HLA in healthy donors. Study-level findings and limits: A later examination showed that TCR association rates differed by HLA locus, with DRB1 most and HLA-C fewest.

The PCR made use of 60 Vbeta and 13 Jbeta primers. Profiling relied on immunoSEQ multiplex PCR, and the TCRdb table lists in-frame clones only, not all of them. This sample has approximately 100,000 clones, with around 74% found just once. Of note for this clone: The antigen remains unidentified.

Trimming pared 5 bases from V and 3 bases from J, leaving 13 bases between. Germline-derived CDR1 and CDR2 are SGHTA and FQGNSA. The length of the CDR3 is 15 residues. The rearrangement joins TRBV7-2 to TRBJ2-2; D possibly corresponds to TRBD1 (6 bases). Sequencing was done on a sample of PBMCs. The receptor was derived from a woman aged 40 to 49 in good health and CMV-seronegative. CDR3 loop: CASSLVTGYTGELFF. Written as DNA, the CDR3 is TGTGCCAGCAGCCTCGTCACAGGGTACACCGGGGAGCTGTTTTTT. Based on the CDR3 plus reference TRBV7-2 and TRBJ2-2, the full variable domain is GAGVSQSPSNKVTEKGKDVELRCDPISGHTALYWYRQSLGQGLEFLIYFQGNSAPDKSGLPSDRFSAERTGGSVSTLTIQRTQQEDSAVYLCASSLVTGYTGELFFGEGSRLTVL.